The entry below gives a single T cell receptor beta chain sequence along with its context. Its cognate antigen has yet to be identified. No much larger clonotype is one base removed from it; base qualities were not supplied. The library was made by the immunoSEQ multiplex PCR assay. Drawn from immuneACCESS, this table holds only the in-frame rearrangements with V and J called that TCRdb kept. Clones are partly lost; checked studies trace under half to an unresolved V gene and leave the rest unexplained. The table for this sample lists under 60,000 clones; roughly 94% of them were counted only once. The ten largest clones add up to 3% to 4% of the sample. This sample was taken from a study of control samples from healthy donors and cancer patients (dated by TCRdb to the early 2020s). Clipping removes 4 bases from V and 7 bases from J, with 10 as the unmatched junction base count. The CDR3, cysteine through phenylalanine, is 15 amino acids long. Just the 45-base CDR3 DNA is kept, in frame starting at base 1. The germline V gene provides CDR1 MGHDK and CDR2 SYGVNS.

This receptor was identified in a man aged 25-40 years in good health. Rearrangement joined TRBV25-1 to TRBJ2-5; 9 bases in the junction line up with TRBD1. Sequencing was performed on blood. CDR3 reads: CASSVKGLTGGTQYF. The nucleotide sequence reads as follows: TGTGCCAGCAGTGTAAAAGGATTGACAGGGGGGACCCAGTACTTC.